Each of the 31 T cell receptor beta chains below was sequenced from the same sample in a study of response to subunit inactivated influenza vaccine. Each CDR3 protein gets one entry after TCRdb re-called the RT-PCR reads with MiXCR. The table shows 650,000 to 700,000 distinct CDR3 sequences, with roughly 14% occurring only once. This material consisted of PBMCs from blood, taken about 12 days after vaccination. The source of these receptors is a man aged 50 or older who received an inactivated influenza vaccine.

In this sample, this clonotype turned up a few times. V is TRBV6-1 and J is TRBJ2-3, with TRBD2 matching 14 bases. J gave up 2 bases and V 7 bases, and 5 bases lay outside the gene matches. Germline loops: CDR1 MNHNS, CDR2 SASEGT. The CDR3 has 16 amino acids. DNA of the CDR3: TGTGCCAGCACTCGGACTAGCGGGGGGCACACAGATACGCAGTATTTT. It yields the protein CASTRTSGGHTDTQYF.

About this clonotype itself: Mismatch with germline at one junction end may stem from a read error. This chain connects TRBV7-7 to TRBJ2-3; TRBD2 matches 7 bases. This CDR3 has 16 amino acids. Germline V gene sequence: CDR1 SSHAT, CDR2 FNYEAQ (reference sequence). The CDR3 loop reads CASSLDPPGGVDTQYF. CDR3 coding DNA: TGTGCTAGCAGCTTAGATCCCCCGGGGGGTGTAGATACGCAGTATTTT.

The V and J genes are TRBV5-1 and TRBJ1-2; D may be TRBD1 (6 bases). CDR3 length: 15 amino acids. Looked up from germline, CDR1 is SGHRS and CDR2 is YFSETQ. The germline V and J ends were trimmed by 2 bases and 0 bases, with 11 bases remaining between them. The CDR3 protein is CASSFRGDSNYGYTF. The CDR3 bases are TGCGCCAGCAGCTTCAGGGGCGACTCTAACTATGGCTACACCTTC.

The chain is built from TRBV30 and TRBJ2-5, with 8 nucleotides matching TRBD1. The CDR3 is 16 amino acids. Trimming removed 0 bases from V and 7 bases from J; junction bases left unmatched: 13. Germline V gene lookup returns CDR1 GTSNPN and CDR2 SVGIG (reference sequence). The CDR3: CAWSVRTGTLRGTQYF. CDR3 in DNA: TGTGCCTGGAGTGTACGGACAGGGACCCTCCGGGGGACCCAGTACTTC.

Here the CDR3 DNA reads TGTGCCAGCAGCCCGGCGGGGCAGGGGGGACTAGTCGCTAATGAGCAGTTCTTC. Translated, it gives CASSPAGQGGLVANEQFF. The chain joins TRBV2 to TRBJ2-1; TRBD2 might be the D (8 bases). The CDR3 is 18 residues long. Trimming stripped 6 bases from V and 7 bases from J, with 28 bases between. The germline gives CDR1 SNHLY, CDR2 FYNNEI.

This clonotype was detected a few times. This rearrangement joins TRBV10-3 to TRBJ2-7; D is ambiguous. V gave up 4 bases and J gave up 0 bases, with 10 bases separating them. The germline CDR1 and CDR2 sequences are ENHRY and SYGVKD. The CDR3 is made up of 14 amino acids. CDR3 loop: CAISGQVSSYEQYF. CDR3 bases: TGTGCCATCAGTGGGCAGGTTTCCTCCTACGAGCAGTACTTC.

This clonotype occurred a few times. The chain joins TRBV20-1 to TRBJ2-7; D gene unclear. CDR1 and CDR2 from the germline V gene are DFQATT and SNEGSKA (reference sequence). This CDR3 comprises 12 residues. Trimming shortened V by 0 bases and J by 6 bases, and 9 bases separated the two germline ends. The DNA for the CDR3 is TGCAGTGCTAGAGATTTGATCGGCGAGCAGTACTTC. The encoded protein is CSARDLIGEQYF.

In its sample, this clonotype was seen a few times. The chain joins TRBV19 to TRBJ1-4; no definite D call. The CDR3 sequence is 15 residues long. V lost 5 bases to trimming and J lost 5 bases, with 15 bases between them. CDR1 is LNHDA, CDR2 SQIVND, per germline (reference sequence). The chain's CDR3 is CASSLEGLGNEKLFF. As DNA, the CDR3 is TGTGCCAGTAGTCTGGAAGGGCTCGGGAATGAAAAACTGTTTTTT.

This clonotype was seen a few times. V and J are TRBV10-2 and TRBJ2-7; 7 bases fit TRBD1. The germline CDR1 and CDR2 sequences are WSHSY and SAAADI. The CDR3 has 14 residues. The ends lost 5 bases at V and 2 bases at J; junction bases unmatched: 6. CDR3 bases: TGCGCCAGCAGTCGCGGACAGGCGACCTACGAGCAGTACTTC. This encodes CASSRGQATYEQYF.

The CDR3 DNA follows: TGCGCCAGCAGCTTGGGGCCGGCTCTTCGAGGGAGAGAGACCCAGTACTTC. It yields the protein CASSLGPALRGRETQYF. This sequence joins TRBV5-1 and TRBJ2-5, with a weak D call TRBD2 (5 bases). The CDR3 loop spans 17 amino acids. In germline, CDR1 is SGHRS, CDR2 YFSETQ. V gave up 0 bases and J gave up 4 bases, with 19 bases separating them.

This clonotype has more than one count but fewer than ten. The chain couples TRBV6-1 to TRBJ2-2, with D maybe TRBD2 (7 bases). The CDR3 extends over 14 amino acids. Germline V gene lookup returns CDR1 MNHNS and CDR2 SASEGT. V lost 6 bases and J 6 bases, leaving 14 bases between the germline ends. CDR3 DNA sequence: TGTGCCAGCAGGGCACGGGGGGCATCCGGGGAGCTGTTTTTT. Its translation: CASRARGASGELFF.

This clonotype appeared a few times. The chain joins TRBV6-2 or TRBV6-3 to TRBJ2-2; 9 nucleotides match TRBD2. Trimming took 6 bases from V and 4 from J; bases not matched to a gene: 6. The length of the CDR3 is 15 residues. The germline CDR1 and CDR2 sequences are MNHEY and SVGEGT. Here the CDR3 DNA reads TGTGCCAGCAGATCTAGCGGGGATGTCACCGGGGAGCTGTTTTTT. This sequence encodes CASRSSGDVTGELFF.

Only a few counts were recorded for this clonotype. J is TRBJ2-5 and V is TRBV2; maybe TRBD2 (6 bases). Germline assignment: CDR1 SNHLY and CDR2 FYNNEI. The V end lost 5 bases, the J end lost 3 bases, and 10 bases lay between the germline ends. This CDR3 spans 13 amino acids. The CDR3, as DNA: TGTGCCAGCAGTACGGGCGGGAAAGAGACCCAGTACTTC. Protein sequence: CASSTGGKETQYF.

V gene TRBV11-1 combines with J gene TRBJ1-6; D is unclear. Trimming pared 3 bases from V and 10 bases from J, leaving 10 bases between. The CDR3 spans 13 residues. CDR1 and CDR2 (germline): SGHAT, FQDESV (reference sequence). CDR3 bases: TGTGCCAGCAGCTTGGGCACGGCGTCACCCCTCCACTTT. Amino acid sequence: CASSLGTASPLHF.

This clonotype has just a few counts. The V and J genes are TRBV12-3 or TRBV12-4 and TRBJ2-7; TRBD2 matches 9 bases. The V gene end was trimmed by 6 bases and the J gene end by 2 bases; junction bases not matched to a gene: 11. This CDR3 contains 16 residues. The CDR3 nucleotides are TGTGCCAGCAGACAAGACCCGGGACTAGCAACCTACGAGCAGTACTTC. Its translation: CASRQDPGLATYEQYF.

V gene TRBV29-1 combines with J gene TRBJ2-3; D possibly corresponds to TRBD2 (5 bases). The germline V gene has CDR1 SQVTM and CDR2 ANQGSEA. The CDR3 sequence is 16 residues long. Trimming removed 0 bases from V and 1 base from J, with 14 bases in between. The CDR3 DNA reads TGCAGCGTTGAAGATCCGGCAGCGGAGCGCACAGATACGCAGTATTTT. Its protein is CSVEDPAAERTDTQYF.

This clonotype was seen a handful of times. V and J are TRBV24-1 and TRBJ2-5, with TRBD2 as a possible D gene (6 bases). Trimming removed 6 bases at V and 5 bases at J, with 15 bases between. Germline-derived CDR1 and CDR2 are KGHDR and SFDVKD. The CDR3 is 14 amino acids. This CDR3 is CATSPTGRGETQYF. CDR3 coding DNA: TGTGCCACCAGTCCTACAGGCCGGGGGGAGACCCAGTACTTC.

V and J are TRBV11-2 and TRBJ1-2; 7 bases align to TRBD1. Germline lookup yields CDR1 SGHAT and CDR2 FQNNGV. The CDR3 has 14 residues. Germline trimming cut 6 bases from V and 6 bases from J; bases unmatched to any gene: 10. The CDR3 protein is CASSLTRDSNGYTF. The CDR3 coding sequence is TGTGCCAGCAGTTTAACTAGGGACAGTAATGGCTACACCTTC.

The chain recombines TRBV18 with TRBJ2-7; tentatively, D is TRBD2 (5 bases). The CDR3 consists of 16 residues. The V end was cut by 4 bases, the J end by 5 bases, with 21 bases between. CDR1 is KGHSH and CDR2 is LQKENI in the germline V gene. CDR3 in DNA: TGTGCCAGCTCACACGGGGAGACCCCTGAAGTTGACGAGCAGTACTTC. Residues: CASSHGETPEVDEQYF. The full variable domain, its missing parts supplied by reference TRBV18 and TRBJ2-7, is NAGVMQNPRHLVRRRGQEARLRCSPMKGHSHVYWYRQLPEEGLKFMVYLQKENIIDESGMPKERFSAEFPKEGPSILRIQQVVRGDSAAYFCASSHGETPEVDEQYFGPGTRLTVT.

This clonotype was seen more than once but under ten times. The chain links TRBV12-3 or TRBV12-4 to TRBJ1-1; 9 bases line up with TRBD1. V was clipped by 5 bases and J by 4 bases; unmatched bases: 5. This CDR3 is built from 14 residues. The CDR3 loop reads CASSPPDRGTEAFF. The CDR3 nucleotides are TGTGCCAGCAGTCCCCCGGACAGGGGCACTGAAGCTTTCTTT.

This clonotype was counted between two and nine times. This chain uses TRBV29-1 with TRBJ1-2; a possible D gene is TRBD1 (5 bases). The CDR3 covers 13 residues. V lost 2 bases, J lost 4 bases, and 11 bases lay in between. Per the germline V gene, CDR1 is SQVTM and CDR2 is ANQGSEA. The CDR3 sequence: CSVESREPYGYTF. The DNA of the CDR3 is TGCAGCGTTGAATCCAGGGAGCCCTATGGCTACACCTTC.

This chain uses TRBV7-2 with TRBJ1-3; maybe TRBD1 (5 bases). The germline V gene encodes CDR1 SGHTA and CDR2 FQGNSA. Deletions cut 2 bases from V and 3 bases from J, with 8 bases between. This CDR3 has 14 amino acids. In DNA form, the CDR3 reads TGTGCCAGCAGCTTACAACAGGATGGAAACACCATATATTTT. Protein sequence: CASSLQQDGNTIYF.

This clonotype was recorded a few times. The genes are TRBV29-1 and TRBJ2-3; 10 positions agree with TRBD2. The CDR3 consists of 17 residues. V gave up 5 bases and J gave up 3 bases; unmatched junction bases: 14. Germline V gives CDR1 SQVTM, CDR2 ANQGSEA. CDR3 in amino acids: CSVTSGETTGRTDTQYF. The CDR3 DNA reads TGCAGCGTTACTAGCGGGGAGACGACTGGGAGAACAGATACGCAGTATTTT.

V and J are TRBV20-1 and TRBJ1-5; TRBD1 aligns across 8 bases. After removal of 3 bases from V and 0 bases from J, the junction contained 13 bases not matched to a gene. CDR1 is DFQATT, CDR2 SNEGSKA, per germline (reference sequence). The CDR3 extends over 18 amino acids. CDR3 coding DNA: TGCAGTGCTAGGCCCCCCCTTGGACAGGGCGATAGCAATCAGCCCCAGCATTTT. This translates into CSARPPLGQGDSNQPQHF.

This clonotype showed up many times. The rearrangement links TRBV5-1 to TRBJ2-1; D might be TRBD1 or TRBD2, each matching 5 bases. This CDR3 has 16 residues. Germline CDR1 SGHRS, CDR2 YFSETQ. V dropped 4 bases and J dropped 5 bases, with 19 bases sitting between them. The CDR3 reads CASSQTGTARDNEQFF. The CDR3 bases are TGCGCCAGCAGCCAAACCGGGACCGCTAGAGACAATGAGCAGTTCTTC.

A few counts support this clonotype. The genes are TRBV20-1 and TRBJ1-3; D remains ambiguous. Between the trimmed V and J ends, which lost 0 bases and 0 bases, there was a span of 9 bases. CDR1 and CDR2 (germline): DFQATT, SNEGSKA (reference sequence). This CDR3 is 15 amino acids long. CDR3 region: CSARDRYPSGNTIYF. The CDR3 DNA reads TGCAGTGCTAGAGATCGTTACCCCTCTGGAAACACCATATATTTT.

This clonotype was observed a few times. The J gene is TRBJ2-7, the V gene TRBV29-1; 7 positions match TRBD2. V lost 2 bases and J lost 4; bases outside the gene matches: 8. The CDR3 is 14 amino acids. The V gene's germline CDR1 is SQVTM and CDR2 ANQGSEA. The CDR3 nucleotides read TGCAGCGTTGAACGGCGGGAGCGTCCGTACGAGCAGTACTTC. Encoded protein: CSVERRERPYEQYF.

The chain recombines TRBV12-3 or TRBV12-4 with TRBJ1-1; no reliable D call. This CDR3 has 13 amino acids. V gave up 4 bases and J gave up 5 bases, with 11 bases separating them. CDR3 DNA sequence: TGTGCCAGCAGTTCCATCTATGGGACTGAAGCTTTCTTT. Translation: CASSSIYGTEAFF.

This clonotype was seen a handful of times. The V call is TRBV5-1, the J call TRBJ2-5; 7 nucleotides line up with TRBD2. With V trimmed by 0 bases and J by 3 bases, 5 bases remained unmatched. Germline V gives CDR1 SGHRS, CDR2 YFSETQ. This CDR3 has 15 amino acids. The CDR3 DNA reads as TGCGCCAGCAGCTTGGTCCTGGGAGGGGAAGAGACCCAGTACTTC. Encoded protein: CASSLVLGGEETQYF.

The V call is TRBV5-1, the J call TRBJ2-7, with a tentative D call TRBD2 (5 bases). The CDR3 totals 16 residues. The V end was cut by 0 bases, the J end by 0 bases, with 13 bases between. Germline assignment: CDR1 SGHRS and CDR2 YFSETQ. In DNA, the CDR3 is TGCGCCAGCAGCTTGGGGACTGGGCGGAGCTCCTACGAGCAGTACTTC. It encodes CASSLGTGRSSYEQYF.

In its sample, this clonotype was seen a few times. The chain carries TRBV11-1 and TRBJ2-7; 12 bases fit TRBD2. Germline values: CDR1 SGHAT, CDR2 FQDESV (reference sequence). This CDR3 spans 17 amino acids. J lost 0 bases, V lost 3 bases, and 6 bases had no gene match. The CDR3 protein is CASSFTSTSGSSYEQYF. The CDR3 DNA follows: TGTGCCAGCAGCTTTACGTCGACTAGCGGGAGCTCCTACGAGCAGTACTTC. Using reference TRBV11-1 and TRBJ2-7 for the parts outside the CDR3, the full variable domain is EAEVAQSPRYKITEKSQAVAFWCDPISGHATLYWYRQILGQGPELLVQFQDESVVDDSQLPKDRFSAERLKGVDSTLKIQPAELGDSAMYLCASSFTSTSGSSYEQYFGPGTRLTVT.